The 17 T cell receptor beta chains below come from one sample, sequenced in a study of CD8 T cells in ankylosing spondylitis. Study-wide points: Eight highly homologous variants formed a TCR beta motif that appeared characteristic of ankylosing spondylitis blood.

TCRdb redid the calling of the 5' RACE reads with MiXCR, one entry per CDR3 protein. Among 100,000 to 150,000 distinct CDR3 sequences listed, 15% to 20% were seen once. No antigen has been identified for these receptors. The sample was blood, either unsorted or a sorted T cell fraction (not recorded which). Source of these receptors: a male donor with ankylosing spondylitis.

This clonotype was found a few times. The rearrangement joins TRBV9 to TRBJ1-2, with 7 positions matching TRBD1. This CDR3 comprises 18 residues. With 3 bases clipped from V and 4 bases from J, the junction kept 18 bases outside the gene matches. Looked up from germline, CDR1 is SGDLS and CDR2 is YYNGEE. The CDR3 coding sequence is TGTGCCAGCAGCGCCGGACCGTCGAGACAGGGCGAAGGCTATGGCTACACCTTC. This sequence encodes CASSAGPSRQGEGYGYTF.

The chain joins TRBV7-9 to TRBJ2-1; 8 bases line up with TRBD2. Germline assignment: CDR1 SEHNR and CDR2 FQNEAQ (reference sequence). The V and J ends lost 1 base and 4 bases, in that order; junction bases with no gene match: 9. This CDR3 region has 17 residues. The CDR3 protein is CASSLVPTSEGYNEQFF. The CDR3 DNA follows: TGTGCCAGCAGCTTAGTCCCGACTAGCGAGGGGTACAATGAGCAGTTCTTC.

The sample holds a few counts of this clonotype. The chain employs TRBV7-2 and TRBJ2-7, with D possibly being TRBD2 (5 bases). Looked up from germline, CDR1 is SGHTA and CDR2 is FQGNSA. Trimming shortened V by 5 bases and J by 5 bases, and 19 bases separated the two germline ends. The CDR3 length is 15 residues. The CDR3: CASSPNIGEFNEQYF. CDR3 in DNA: TGTGCCAGCAGCCCCAATATTGGGGAGTTCAACGAGCAGTACTTC.

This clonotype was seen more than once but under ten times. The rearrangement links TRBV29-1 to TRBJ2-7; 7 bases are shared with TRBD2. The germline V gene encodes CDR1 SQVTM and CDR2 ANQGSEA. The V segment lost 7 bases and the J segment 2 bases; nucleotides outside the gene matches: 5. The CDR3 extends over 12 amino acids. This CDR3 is CSAWRGTYEQYF. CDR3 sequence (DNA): TGCAGCGCCTGGCGGGGGACCTACGAGCAGTACTTC.

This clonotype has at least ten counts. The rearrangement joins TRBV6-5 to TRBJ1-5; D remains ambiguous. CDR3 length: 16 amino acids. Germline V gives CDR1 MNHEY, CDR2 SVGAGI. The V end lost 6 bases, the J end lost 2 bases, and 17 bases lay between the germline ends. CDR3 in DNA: TGTGCCAGCAGCTACCTTCCTGGCGGGGGCAATCAGCCCCAGCATTTT. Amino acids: CASSYLPGGGNQPQHF.

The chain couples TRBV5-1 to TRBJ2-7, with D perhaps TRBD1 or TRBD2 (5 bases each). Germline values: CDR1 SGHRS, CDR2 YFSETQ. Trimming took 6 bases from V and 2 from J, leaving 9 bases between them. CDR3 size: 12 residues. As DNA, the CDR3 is TGCGCCAGCACCGGGACCACCTACGAGCAGTACTTC. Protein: CASTGTTYEQYF.

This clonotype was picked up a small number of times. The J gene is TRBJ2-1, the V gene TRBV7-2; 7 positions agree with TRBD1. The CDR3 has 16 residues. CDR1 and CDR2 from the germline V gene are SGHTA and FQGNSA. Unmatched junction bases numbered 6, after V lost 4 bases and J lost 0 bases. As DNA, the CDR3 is TGTGCCAGCAGCTACAGGGGCCCAAGCTCCTACAATGAGCAGTTCTTC. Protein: CASSYRGPSSYNEQFF. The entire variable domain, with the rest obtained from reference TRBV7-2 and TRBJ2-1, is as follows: GAGVSQSPSNKVTEKGKDVELRCDPISGHTALYWYRQSLGQGLEFLIYFQGNSAPDKSGLPSDRFSAERTGGSVSTLTIQRTQQEDSAVYLCASSYRGPSSYNEQFFGPGTRLTVL.

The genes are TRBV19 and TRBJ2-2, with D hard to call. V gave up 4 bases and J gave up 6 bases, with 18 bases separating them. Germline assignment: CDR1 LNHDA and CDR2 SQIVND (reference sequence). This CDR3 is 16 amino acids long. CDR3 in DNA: TGTGCCAGTAGTAAACTGCCACCCGCTAGGGCCGGGGAGCTGTTTTTT. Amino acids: CASSKLPPARAGELFF.

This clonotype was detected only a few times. The CDR3 spells CASSFVGPNTIYF. CDR3 sequence (DNA): TGTGCCAGCAGCTTTGTCGGGCCGAACACCATATATTTT. This sequence joins TRBV7-2 and TRBJ1-3, with D hard to call. The CDR3 spans 13 residues. V was shortened by 3 bases and J by 7 bases, with 10 bases between the two germline ends. Germline CDR1 SGHTA, CDR2 FQGNSA.

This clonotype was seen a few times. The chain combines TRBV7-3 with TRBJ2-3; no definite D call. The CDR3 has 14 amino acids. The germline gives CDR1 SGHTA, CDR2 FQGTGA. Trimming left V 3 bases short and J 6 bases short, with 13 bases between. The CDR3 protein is CASSLTYVGDTQYF. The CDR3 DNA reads TGTGCCAGCAGCTTGACTTACGTAGGGGATACGCAGTATTTT.

The CDR3 sequence is CASSSWGLAGANEQFF. Here the CDR3 DNA reads TGTGCCAGCAGCTCCTGGGGACTAGCGGGAGCCAATGAGCAGTTCTTC. The chain combines TRBV7-2 with TRBJ2-1; TRBD2 matches at 14 bases. With V trimmed by 4 bases and J by 6 bases, 5 bases remained unmatched. The CDR3 sequence is 16 residues long. The V gene's germline CDR1 is SGHTA and CDR2 FQGNSA. The full variable domain, its missing parts supplied by reference TRBV7-2 and TRBJ2-1, is GAGVSQSPSNKVTEKGKDVELRCDPISGHTALYWYRQSLGQGLEFLIYFQGNSAPDKSGLPSDRFSAERTGGSVSTLTIQRTQQEDSAVYLCASSSWGLAGANEQFFGPGTRLTVL.

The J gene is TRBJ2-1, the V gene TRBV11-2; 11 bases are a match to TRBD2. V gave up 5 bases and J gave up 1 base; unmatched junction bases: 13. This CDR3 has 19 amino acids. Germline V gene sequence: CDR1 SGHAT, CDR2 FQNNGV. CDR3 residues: CASSALMDRLAGSYNEQFF. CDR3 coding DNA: TGTGCCAGCAGCGCCCTGATGGATCGACTAGCGGGGTCCTACAATGAGCAGTTCTTC.

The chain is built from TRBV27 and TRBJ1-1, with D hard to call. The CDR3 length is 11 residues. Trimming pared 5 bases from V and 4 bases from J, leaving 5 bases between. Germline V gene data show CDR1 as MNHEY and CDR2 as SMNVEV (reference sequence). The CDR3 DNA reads TGTGCCAGCAGTGAGGGCACTGAAGCTTTCTTT. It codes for CASSEGTEAFF.

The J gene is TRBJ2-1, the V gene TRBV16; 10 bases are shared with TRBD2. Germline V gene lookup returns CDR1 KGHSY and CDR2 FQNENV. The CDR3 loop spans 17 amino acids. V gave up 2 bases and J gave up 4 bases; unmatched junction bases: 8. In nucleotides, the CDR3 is TGTGCCAGCAGCCAAAAAGTGTTAGCGGGAGGTTACAATGAGCAGTTCTTC. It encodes CASSQKVLAGGYNEQFF.

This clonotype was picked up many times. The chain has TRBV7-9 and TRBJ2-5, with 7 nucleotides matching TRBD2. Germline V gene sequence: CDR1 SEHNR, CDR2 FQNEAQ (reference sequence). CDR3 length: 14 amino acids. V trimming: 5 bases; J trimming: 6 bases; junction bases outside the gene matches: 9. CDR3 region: CASSEASGGKTQYF. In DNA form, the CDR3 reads TGTGCCAGCAGCGAAGCTTCCGGGGGGAAGACCCAGTACTTC.

CDR3 amino acids: CSASFLRTPYEQYF. The DNA of the CDR3 is TGCAGTGCTAGTTTTCTTAGGACCCCCTACGAGCAGTACTTC. V usage is TRBV20-1 and J usage is TRBJ2-7; D ambiguous. Germline V gene lookup returns CDR1 DFQATT and CDR2 SNEGSKA (reference sequence). The V end was cut by 3 bases, the J end by 2 bases, with 14 bases between. The length of the CDR3 is 14 residues.

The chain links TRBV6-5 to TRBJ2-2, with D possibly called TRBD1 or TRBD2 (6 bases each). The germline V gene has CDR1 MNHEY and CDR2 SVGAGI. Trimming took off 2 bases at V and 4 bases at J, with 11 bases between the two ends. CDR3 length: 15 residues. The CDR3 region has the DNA TGTGCCAGCAGTTACGTGAGGGGGGCCACCGGGGAGCTGTTTTTT. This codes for CASSYVRGATGELFF.